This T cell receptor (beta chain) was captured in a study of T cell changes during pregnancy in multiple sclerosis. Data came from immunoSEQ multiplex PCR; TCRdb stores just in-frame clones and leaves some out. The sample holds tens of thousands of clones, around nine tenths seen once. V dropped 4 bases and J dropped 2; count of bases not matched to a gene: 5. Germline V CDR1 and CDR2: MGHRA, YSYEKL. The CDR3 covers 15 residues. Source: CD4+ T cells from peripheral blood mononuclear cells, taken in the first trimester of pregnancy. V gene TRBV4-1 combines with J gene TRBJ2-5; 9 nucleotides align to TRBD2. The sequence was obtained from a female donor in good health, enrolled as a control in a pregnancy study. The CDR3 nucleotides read TGCGCCAGCAGCCCTGCGGGGGGGCGGCAAGAGACCCAGTACTTC. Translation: CASSPAGGRQETQYF.